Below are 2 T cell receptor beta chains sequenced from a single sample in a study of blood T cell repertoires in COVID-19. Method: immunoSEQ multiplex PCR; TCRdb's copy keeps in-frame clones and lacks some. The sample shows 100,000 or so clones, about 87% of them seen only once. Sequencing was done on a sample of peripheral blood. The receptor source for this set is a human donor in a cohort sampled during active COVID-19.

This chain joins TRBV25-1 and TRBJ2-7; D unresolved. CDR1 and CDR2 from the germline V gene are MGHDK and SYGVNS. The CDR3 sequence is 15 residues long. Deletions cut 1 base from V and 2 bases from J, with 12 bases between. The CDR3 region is CASSESLARPYEQYF. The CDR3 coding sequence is TGTGCCAGCAGTGAATCGTTAGCAAGACCCTACGAGCAGTACTTC.

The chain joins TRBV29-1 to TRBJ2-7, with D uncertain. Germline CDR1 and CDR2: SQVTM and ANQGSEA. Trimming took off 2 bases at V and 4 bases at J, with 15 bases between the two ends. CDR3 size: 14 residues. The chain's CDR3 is CSVELDRSPYEQYF. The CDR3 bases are TGCAGCGTTGAATTAGATCGATCCCCTTACGAGCAGTACTTC.